The 32 T cell receptor beta chains listed next were all sequenced from one sample in a study of vaccination and CD4 T cells after COVID-19 (dated by TCRdb to 2021 to 2024). The library was made by PCR. These reads were obtained on an Illumina iSeq 100. TCRdb passed the public sequencing reads through fastp at Q25 and MiXCR, retaining productive beta sequences. Each entry is one CDR3 protein sequence, shown with its most common DNA and genes. The sample table holds roughly 28,000 distinct CDR3 sequences, of which approximately 53% were seen once. 5.5% to 7.5% of the sample lies in the top ten. The time point label corresponds to: late sampling 161 to 241 days after vaccination in a few convalescent patients. The input for sequencing was CD4+ T cells from blood, taken about 7 months after SARS-CoV-2 vaccination. Receptor source: a human donor who had recovered from COVID-19.

The rearrangement joins TRBV6-5 to TRBJ2-5; 12 bases are a match to TRBD1. After removal of 4 bases from V and 5 bases from J, the junction contained 26 bases not matched to a gene. CDR1 and CDR2 (germline): MNHEY, SVGAGI. The CDR3 length is 22 residues. The CDR3 nucleotides read TGTGCCAGCAGTTTACTAACTCGTGTCTTATCGGGACAGGGGGCTCCCATGGAGACCCAGTACTTC. This sequence encodes CASSLLTRVLSGQGAPMETQYF.

The rearrangement joins TRBV7-2 to TRBJ2-3; 11 nucleotides agree with TRBD2. CDR1 is SGHTA and CDR2 is FQGNSA in the germline V gene. CDR3 size: 19 residues. V lost 4 bases, J lost 1 base, and 13 bases stayed unmatched. CDR3 bases: TGTGCCAGCAGCTCGGGACTAGCGGCTGGAGAGGATGGCACAGATACGCAGTATTTT. It translates to CASSSGLAAGEDGTDTQYF. The complete variable domain, with remaining parts taken from reference TRBV7-2 and TRBJ2-3, reads GAGVSQSPSNKVTEKGKDVELRCDPISGHTALYWYRQSLGQGLEFLIYFQGNSAPDKSGLPSDRFSAERTGGSVSTLTIQRTQQEDSAVYLCASSSGLAAGEDGTDTQYFGPGTRLTVL.

V is TRBV27 and J is TRBJ1-1; D ambiguous. V dropped 5 bases and J dropped 2 bases, with 12 bases sitting between them. There are 14 residues in the CDR3. The germline V gene encodes CDR1 MNHEY and CDR2 SMNVEV (reference sequence). The CDR3 sequence is CASSLLPLNTEAFF. The DNA for the CDR3 is TGTGCCAGCAGTCTCTTGCCTTTAAACACTGAAGCTTTCTTT.

This rearrangement joins TRBV6-5 to TRBJ2-5, with D possibly TRBD2 on 6 matching bases. Per germline, CDR1 MNHEY and CDR2 SVGAGI. The CDR3 is 17 residues long. V was trimmed by 2 bases and J by 7 bases, leaving 23 bases between them. The CDR3 sequence is CASSYTLKRAPGGTQYF. DNA for the CDR3: TGTGCCAGCAGTTACACCCTCAAGCGGGCGCCCGGGGGGACCCAGTACTTC.

The CDR3 loop reads CASSLAPLGDTQYF. DNA of the CDR3: TGTGCCAGCAGCTTGGCCCCACTCGGAGATACGCAGTATTTT. The V gene is TRBV5-6, the J gene TRBJ2-3; D uncertain. The CDR3 has 14 residues. CDR1 is SGHDT and CDR2 is YYEEEE in the germline V gene. V was cut by 0 bases and J by 5 bases, with 10 bases left in between.

V and J are TRBV6-5 and TRBJ1-1; D perhaps matches TRBD1 (6 bases). This CDR3 contains 14 residues. Trimming removed 2 bases at V and 4 bases at J, with 11 bases between. Germline assignment: CDR1 MNHEY and CDR2 SVGAGI. The CDR3 region has the DNA TGTGCCAGCAGTTACGGGGGGCGAGTCACTGAAGCTTTCTTT. As protein: CASSYGGRVTEAFF.

The chain is built from TRBV7-9 and TRBJ2-1, with 7 positions matching TRBD2. This CDR3 region has 13 residues. Germline V CDR1 and CDR2: SEHNR, FQNEAQ (reference sequence). J gave up 9 bases and V 5 bases, and 7 bases lay outside the gene matches. The CDR3 region is CASSGPGGGEQFF. The CDR3 nucleotides are TGTGCCAGCAGCGGTCCGGGGGGTGGTGAGCAGTTCTTC.

This clonotype has a handful of counts. This rearrangement joins TRBV7-2 to TRBJ2-5; no firm D call. The CDR3 length is 13 residues. V was clipped by 7 bases and J by 2 bases, with 11 bases between them. Germline lookup yields CDR1 SGHTA and CDR2 FQGNSA. Here the CDR3 reads CASTKQRQETQYF. Written as DNA, the CDR3 is TGTGCCAGCACCAAACAAAGACAAGAGACCCAGTACTTC.

The chain has TRBV20-1 and TRBJ2-7, with D unresolved. The germline V gene encodes CDR1 DFQATT and CDR2 SNEGSKA (reference sequence). CDR3 length equals 12 residues. V was cut by 7 bases and J by 2 bases, with 12 bases left in between. CDR3: CSVPPGPYEQYF. The CDR3 nucleotides read TGCAGTGTCCCACCCGGCCCCTACGAGCAGTACTTC.

The chain recombines TRBV7-9 with TRBJ2-5, with 8 bases aligning to TRBD1. V lost 1 base, J lost 4 bases, and 8 bases stayed unmatched. There are 16 residues in the CDR3. Germline lookup yields CDR1 SEHNR and CDR2 FQNEAQ (reference sequence). CDR3 in DNA: TGTGCCAGCAGCTTAGATAGACAGGGGCTCGGAGAGACCCAGTACTTC. Its translation: CASSLDRQGLGETQYF.

This clonotype was seen a handful of times. The chain links TRBV2 to TRBJ1-5; D remains ambiguous. Per the germline V gene, CDR1 is SNHLY and CDR2 is FYNNEI. V was shortened by 3 bases and J by 7 bases, with 7 bases between the two germline ends. There are 12 residues in the CDR3. This chain's CDR3 is CASSEGSQPQHF. The CDR3 DNA reads TGTGCCAGCAGTGAGGGTTCCCAGCCCCAGCATTTT.

The chain employs TRBV20-1 and TRBJ1-1; D not resolved. Germline values: CDR1 DFQATT, CDR2 SNEGSKA (reference sequence). The CDR3 consists of 13 residues. The ends were cut back, 4 bases at V and 0 bases at J, with 9 bases in the middle. The CDR3 bases are TGCAGTGCTATCTGGACGGTGAACACTGAAGCTTTCTTT. Its protein is CSAIWTVNTEAFF.

The V and J genes are TRBV7-2 and TRBJ1-6; 8 bases line up with TRBD1. V was clipped by 5 bases and J by 9 bases; unmatched bases: 9. Germline assignment: CDR1 SGHTA and CDR2 FQGNSA. The CDR3 loop spans 15 amino acids. The CDR3 nucleotides are TGTGCCAGCAGCGTAGACAGGGGATTGGCTTCACCCCTCCACTTT. Residues: CASSVDRGLASPLHF.

This clonotype came up a few times. The chain employs TRBV15 and TRBJ1-2; D remains unclear. V was clipped by 0 bases and J by 1 base, with 6 bases between them. The CDR3 is 14 amino acids. CDR1 is LNHNV and CDR2 is YYDKDF in the germline V gene (reference sequence). Here the CDR3 DNA reads TGTGCCACCAGCAGAGATCGGAATAACTATGGCTACACCTTC. Protein product: CATSRDRNNYGYTF.

This clonotype came up a few times. This chain uses TRBV6-5 with TRBJ1-5, with unresolved D. V was cut by 0 bases and J by 5 bases, with 8 bases left in between. The CDR3 contains 14 residues. CDR1 is MNHEY and CDR2 is SVGAGI in the germline V gene. The CDR3 coding sequence is TGTGCCAGCAGTTACTCGCAGGCAGATCAGCCCCAGCATTTT. The encoded protein is CASSYSQADQPQHF.

The chain couples TRBV29-1 to TRBJ2-5; no clear D gene. Germline-derived CDR1 and CDR2 are SQVTM and ANQGSEA. The CDR3 is 12 amino acids. Trimming removed 4 bases from V and 4 bases from J, with 10 bases in between. The CDR3 protein is CSVGGIGETQYF. Here the CDR3 DNA reads TGCAGCGTTGGTGGGATCGGAGAGACCCAGTACTTC.

This chain links TRBV6-1 with TRBJ1-5; D unclear. The CDR3 runs to 11 residues. From germline, CDR1 is MNHNS and CDR2 SASEGT. Trimming removed 2 bases from V and 9 bases from J, with 5 bases in between. This CDR3 is CASSELGPQHF. For the CDR3, the DNA is TGTGCCAGCAGTGAACTAGGGCCCCAGCATTTT.

This clonotype was detected a few times. J is TRBJ1-5 and V is TRBV4-1; 10 bases agree with TRBD1. Trimming cost V 4 bases and J 2 bases; bases outside gene matches: 8. This CDR3 region has 17 residues. Per germline, CDR1 MGHRA and CDR2 YSYEKL. The CDR3 DNA reads TGCGCCAGCAGCCCCCCCCACGGGACAGGGGGCAATCAGCCCCAGCATTTT. This sequence encodes CASSPPHGTGGNQPQHF.

Remarks on this clonotype: The junction shows a germline mismatch at one end, possibly a read error. The chain has TRBV6-5 and TRBJ2-3, with 11 bases lining up with TRBD2. The CDR3 contains 13 residues. Germline assignment: CDR1 MNHEY and CDR2 SVGAGI. The CDR3 DNA reads as TGTGCCAGCAGTTACCGCGGACTAGCGGGTTTATTCTTT. This encodes CASSYRGLAGLFF.

The chain is built from TRBV6-1 and TRBJ1-1; unclear D gene. CDR1 is MNHNS and CDR2 is SASEGT in the germline V gene. Trimming left V 3 bases short and J 10 bases short, with 12 bases between. CDR3 length: 12 residues. The CDR3, as DNA: TGTGCCAGCAGTGACCAGATCCGGAGAGCTTTCTTT. Protein sequence: CASSDQIRRAFF.

The V and J genes are TRBV7-2 and TRBJ1-1; D perhaps matches TRBD1 (5 bases). This CDR3 comprises 15 residues. V lost 5 bases, J lost 2 bases, and 15 bases lay in between. The germline V gene encodes CDR1 SGHTA and CDR2 FQGNSA. CDR3 nucleotide sequence: TGTGCCAGCAGCCTCCTAAGAGGGGCTAACACTGAAGCTTTCTTT. Translation gives CASSLLRGANTEAFF. The full variable domain, rest sourced from reference TRBV7-2 and TRBJ1-1, is GAGVSQSPSNKVTEKGKDVELRCDPISGHTALYWYRQSLGQGLEFLIYFQGNSAPDKSGLPSDRFSAERTGGSVSTLTIQRTQQEDSAVYLCASSLLRGANTEAFFGQGTRLTVV.

This clonotype was counted a few times. The chain couples TRBV7-9 to TRBJ1-2; a possible D gene is TRBD1 (6 bases). CDR1 and CDR2 from the germline V gene are SEHNR and FQNEAQ (reference sequence). Trimming removed 4 bases at V and 7 bases at J, with 10 bases between. This CDR3 has 12 residues. The CDR3 coding sequence is TGTGCCAGCAGCTGGATAGGGGGTGGCTACACCTTC. Translating gives CASSWIGGGYTF.

By its share, this clonotype is medium-sized. This sequence joins TRBV7-9 and TRBJ1-2; no firm D call. The V gene lost 6 bases and the J gene lost 4 bases, with 12 bases spanning the gap. Germline loops: CDR1 SEHNR, CDR2 FQNEAQ (reference sequence). There are 13 residues in the CDR3. In nucleotides, the CDR3 is TGTGCCAGCAGACGAGACTCTTCCTATGGCTACACCTTC. Its translation is CASRRDSSYGYTF. The full variable domain, with the rest looked up from reference TRBV7-9 and TRBJ1-2, is DTGVSQNPRHKITKRGQNVTFRCDPISEHNRLYWYRQTLGQGPEFLTYFQNEAQLEKSRLLSDRFSAERPKGSFSTLEIQRTEQGDSAMYLCASRRDSSYGYTFGSGTRLTVV.

J is TRBJ2-1 and V is TRBV7-9, with 10 bases that match TRBD1. V shed 0 bases and J 5 bases; nucleotides not matched to a gene: 4. The length of the CDR3 is 16 residues. CDR1 is SEHNR and CDR2 is FQNEAQ in the germline V gene (reference sequence). In DNA, the CDR3 is TGTGCCAGCAGCTTAGCTGCGGACAGGGGGGACAATGAGCAGTTCTTC. It encodes CASSLAADRGDNEQFF.

This chain uses TRBV6-5 with TRBJ2-7; 11 nucleotides match TRBD1. Germline-derived CDR1 and CDR2 are MNHEY and SVGAGI. J lost 4 bases, V lost 0 bases, and 5 bases had no gene match. CDR3 length: 16 amino acids. CDR3 bases: TGTGCCAGCAGTTACTCCGGACAGGGGGCAAGTTACGAGCAGTACTTC. It yields the protein CASSYSGQGASYEQYF.

This clonotype showed up just a few times. The chain recombines TRBV28 with TRBJ2-7, with D tentatively TRBD1 or TRBD2 (5 bases each). Germline V gene sequence: CDR1 MDHEN, CDR2 SYDVKM. The V end was cut by 6 bases, the J end by 1 base, with 16 bases between. The CDR3 has 15 amino acids. This chain's CDR3 is CASSTPTGRSYEQYF. CDR3 sequence (DNA): TGTGCCAGCAGCACCCCGACGGGACGTTCCTACGAGCAGTACTTC. Variable domain in full (rest from reference TRBV28 and TRBJ2-7): DVKVTQSSRYLVKRTGEKVFLECVQDMDHENMFWYRQDPGLGLRLIYFSYDVKMKEKGDIPEGYSVSREKKERFSLILESASTNQTSMYLCASSTPTGRSYEQYFGPGTRLTVT.

The chain has TRBV20-1 and TRBJ2-3; tentatively, D is TRBD1 or TRBD2 (5 bases each). V lost 2 bases, J lost 6 bases, and 6 bases lay in between. Per germline, CDR1 DFQATT and CDR2 SNEGSKA (reference sequence). CDR3 length: 11 amino acids. For the CDR3, the DNA is TGCAGTGCTAGATGGGGGGATACGCAGTATTTT. As protein: CSARWGDTQYF.

The CDR3 loop reads CASSREHADTQYF. The CDR3 nucleotides read TGTGCCAGCTCACGGGAGCATGCAGATACGCAGTATTTT. The chain uses TRBV7-3 and TRBJ2-3; a possible D gene is TRBD2 (6 bases). Trimming shortened V by 8 bases and J by 4 bases, and 13 bases separated the two germline ends. Germline lookup yields CDR1 SGHTA and CDR2 FQGTGA. The CDR3 totals 13 residues.

This clonotype was found a few times. The chain couples TRBV12-3 or TRBV12-4 to TRBJ1-2; D uncertain. Between the trimmed V and J ends, which lost 6 bases and 11 bases, there was a span of 7 bases. The length of the CDR3 is 9 residues. The CDR3 protein is CASRRKYTF. CDR3 coding DNA: TGTGCCAGCAGGCGAAAATACACCTTC.

V gene TRBV11-2 combines with J gene TRBJ2-2, with D tentatively TRBD1 or TRBD2 (5 bases each). Germline CDR1 reads SGHAT; CDR2 reads FQNNGV. Trimming left V 6 bases short and J 3 bases short, with 14 bases between. The CDR3 covers 15 residues. The CDR3: CASRRPGRDTGELFF. The CDR3 nucleotides read TGTGCCAGCAGGCGTCCGGGACGAGACACCGGGGAGCTGTTTTTT.

This clonotype was observed a few times. This chain connects TRBV6-2 or TRBV6-3 to TRBJ2-7; D ambiguous. Germline V gives CDR1 MNHEY, CDR2 SVGEGT. CDR3 length: 12 amino acids. V was cut by 8 bases and J by 1 base, with 9 bases left in between. CDR3 bases: TGTGCCAGCGGTGCCGGATCCTACGAGCAGTACTTC. Translating gives CASGAGSYEQYF.

This rearrangement joins TRBV20-1 to TRBJ2-1; 13 bases line up with TRBD2. This CDR3 has 14 residues. CDR1 and CDR2 from the germline V gene are DFQATT and SNEGSKA (reference sequence). V was clipped by 7 bases and J by 11 bases; unmatched bases: 11. The CDR3 loop is CSVPSGLAGVKQFF. CDR3 coding DNA: TGCAGTGTTCCCTCCGGACTAGCGGGAGTAAAGCAGTTCTTC.